What follows is one TCR beta chain and its context. The entry originates in a study of blood T cell repertoires in COVID-19. Method: immunoSEQ multiplex PCR; TCRdb's copy keeps in-frame clones and lacks some. The sample has approximately 250,000 clones, roughly 80% seen once. The specimen was peripheral blood. This TCR was sampled from a man aged 60 to 69 with acute or convalescent COVID-19.

CDR3 nucleotides: TGTGCCAGCAGCTTAGTGCCGCGGGGGTACTCCCAAGAGACCCAGTACTTC. Protein sequence: CASSLVPRGYSQETQYF. This chain uses TRBV7-8 with TRBJ2-5, with 7 bases aligning to TRBD2. V was clipped by 1 base and J by 1 base; unmatched bases: 9. The CDR3 extends over 17 amino acids. Germline assignment: CDR1 SGHVS and CDR2 FQNEAQ.